The T cell receptor (beta chain) under discussion was sequenced for a study of cytomegalovirus exposure and HLA in healthy donors. Study conclusions and caveats: Rates of TCR association differed by HLA locus in a later analysis, with DRB1 highest and HLA-C lowest. CMV antigen specificity of three CMV-associated chains was confirmed in vitro. Analysis was carried out at a later point, and it linked a missense DCLRE1C variant to TCR beta V- and J-gene trimming. What a later analysis reportedly showed was that an Asian-associated ancestry cluster had fewer N-insertions than the roughly 700-donor mean.

About this clone: What it binds is unknown.

Trimming removed 4 bases from V and 7 bases from J; junction bases left unmatched: 9. The CDR3 is made up of 15 amino acids. Germline CDR1 SGHNT, CDR2 YYREEE (reference sequence). Both 60 Vbeta primers and 13 Jbeta primers went into the PCR. Here immunoSEQ multiplex PCR was the method, and the copy in TCRdb shows in-frame clones only, minus some. The repertoire consists of approximately 150,000 clones, with 70% to 85% occurring once and the leading ten covering approximately 2.4%. The sequencing sample was made of PBMCs. The source is a male donor in good health and CMV-seronegative. The rearrangement joins TRBV5-4 to TRBJ2-2, with 8 bases lining up with TRBD1. The CDR3 sequence is CASSRETGVDGELFF. The CDR3 DNA reads TGTGCCAGCAGCCGCGAGACAGGGGTGGACGGGGAGCTGTTTTTT.